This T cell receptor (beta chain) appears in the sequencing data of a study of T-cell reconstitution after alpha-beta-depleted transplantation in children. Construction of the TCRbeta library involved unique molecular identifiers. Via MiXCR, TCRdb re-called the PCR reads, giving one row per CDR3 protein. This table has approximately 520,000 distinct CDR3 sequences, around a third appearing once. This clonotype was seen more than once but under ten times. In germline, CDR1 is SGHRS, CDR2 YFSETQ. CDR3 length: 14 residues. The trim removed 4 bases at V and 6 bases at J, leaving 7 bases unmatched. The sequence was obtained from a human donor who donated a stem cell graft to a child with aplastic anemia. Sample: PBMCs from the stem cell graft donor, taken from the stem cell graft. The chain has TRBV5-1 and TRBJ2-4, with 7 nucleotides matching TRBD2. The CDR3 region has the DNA TGCGCCAGCAGCCCGGACCCGGGGGGAAACATTCAGTACTTC. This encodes CASSPDPGGNIQYF.